This T cell receptor (beta chain) appears in the sequencing data of a study of blood T cell repertoires in COVID-19. Overall study: Both acute and convalescent COVID-19 samples were obtained from the United States, Italy and Spain.

This clone occurred a few times. Per the original data handling: How many nucleated cells were present was estimated from reference gene primer amplification. The protocol was immunoSEQ multiplex PCR, while the TCRdb copy is restricted to in-frame clones and leaves out a portion. Clone size and V and J calls were adopted from that table, with D and trimming inferred from the DNA. The table has 200,000 to 300,000 clones, about 80% seen once; the top ten hold over 8%. V gave up 6 bases and J gave up 7 bases, with 15 bases separating them. From germline, CDR1 is LGHDT and CDR2 YNNKEL (reference sequence). The CDR3 sequence is 13 residues long.

The chain joins TRBV3-1 (or the pseudogene TRBV3-2) to TRBJ1-1; TRBD1 might be the D (6 bases). This receptor was identified in a woman over 75 with acute or convalescent COVID-19. Specimen: peripheral blood. In nucleotides, the CDR3 is TGTGCCAGCAGACAACCGGGACAACTTGAAGCTTTCTTT. Its translation: CASRQPGQLEAFF.